These 10 T cell receptor beta chains originate from one sample sequenced in a study of cytomegalovirus exposure and HLA in healthy donors. Amplification used 60 Vbeta primers and 13 Jbeta primers. Profiling relied on immunoSEQ multiplex PCR, and the TCRdb table lists in-frame clones only, not all of them. This sample yields 150,000 to 200,000 clones, of which around 79% are seen a single time; 2.5% to 3.5% belongs to the top ten. Material: PBMCs. The receptors were sampled from a woman between 40 and 50 years old in good health and CMV-seronegative.

The rearrangement uses TRBV6-5 and TRBJ2-3; 8 bases are shared with TRBD1. The germline gives CDR1 MNHEY, CDR2 SVGAGI. After removal of 2 bases from V and 2 bases from J, the junction contained 6 bases not matched to a gene. CDR3 length: 16 amino acids. Here the CDR3 DNA reads TGTGCCAGCAGTTACCCTACAGGGGGTTTCACAGATACGCAGTATTTT. Protein: CASSYPTGGFTDTQYF.

This clone was seen more than once but under ten times. The chain recombines TRBV27 with TRBJ2-1, with a weak D call TRBD1 (6 bases). The CDR3 is 15 residues long. V lost 6 bases, J lost 0 bases, and 12 bases lay in between. Germline CDR1 reads MNHEY; CDR2 reads SMNVEV (reference sequence). The CDR3 region has the DNA TGTGCCAGCAGACAGGGCACGAGCTCCTACAATGAGCAGTTCTTC. It codes for CASRQGTSSYNEQFF.

The table lists this clone with a few counts. This rearrangement joins TRBV6-1 to TRBJ2-5; 9 bases are shared with TRBD2. The germline CDR1 and CDR2 sequences are MNHNS and SASEGT. The CDR3 sequence is 12 residues long. With V trimmed by 6 bases and J by 5 bases, 1 base remained unmatched. The CDR3 region has the DNA TGTGCCAGCAGAGGACTAGCGGAGACCCAGTACTTC. It yields the protein CASRGLAETQYF.

The V gene is TRBV25-1, the J gene TRBJ1-2; no clear D. The germline V gene has CDR1 MGHDK and CDR2 SYGVNS. The CDR3 is made up of 14 amino acids. V gave up 3 bases and J gave up 7 bases, with 15 bases separating them. The CDR3 reads CASSERGLGFGYTF. DNA for the CDR3: TGTGCCAGCAGTGAGCGAGGCTTGGGTTTTGGCTACACCTTC.

V and J are TRBV10-3 and TRBJ2-7, with D tentatively TRBD1 (6 bases). Germline V gene sequence: CDR1 ENHRY, CDR2 SYGVKD. V lost 9 bases to trimming and J lost 1 base, with 10 bases between them. The CDR3 runs 12 residues. CDR3: CAIQGSSYEQYF. The CDR3 DNA is TGTGCCATTCAGGGGTCTTCCTACGAGCAGTACTTC.

The J gene is TRBJ2-7, the V gene TRBV6-1; D may be TRBD1 (5 bases). Germline-derived CDR1 and CDR2 are MNHNS and SASEGT. V was shortened by 8 bases and J by 2 bases, with 13 bases between the two germline ends. The CDR3 covers 13 residues. This CDR3 is CASRQYTPYEQYF. In nucleotides, the CDR3 is TGTGCCAGCCGACAGTATACCCCCTACGAGCAGTACTTC.

This clone was picked up a small number of times. The V call is TRBV5-1, the J call TRBJ2-7, with D possibly being TRBD1 (5 bases). The V end was cut by 0 bases, the J end by 4 bases, with 11 bases between. CDR3 length: 14 residues. Germline V gene lookup returns CDR1 SGHRS and CDR2 YFSETQ. The CDR3 nucleotides read TGCGCCAGCAGCTTGGATGCAGGGCCTTACGAGCAGTACTTC. This codes for CASSLDAGPYEQYF.

The chain joins TRBV27 to TRBJ2-7; TRBD2 agrees at 10 bases. The CDR3 spans 16 residues. Trimming at V came to 6 bases and at J to 6 bases, leaving 14 bases not matched to a gene. Germline V gene data show CDR1 as MNHEY and CDR2 as SMNVEV (reference sequence). The CDR3 DNA is TGTGCCAGCAGATCCTGGACTAGCGGCACCCTCCGCGAGCAGTACTTC. Its translation: CASRSWTSGTLREQYF.

This clone was observed once. J is TRBJ2-5 and V is TRBV10-3, with 8 bases aligning to TRBD1. The V gene end was trimmed by 4 bases and the J gene end by 3 bases; junction bases not matched to a gene: 4. Germline V gene lookup returns CDR1 ENHRY and CDR2 SYGVKD. This CDR3 is 14 amino acids long. CDR3 coding DNA: TGTGCCATCAGTGTCGCGGGACAGGAAGAGACCCAGTACTTC. As protein: CAISVAGQEETQYF.

This clone occurred a few times. The rearrangement uses TRBV19 and TRBJ1-5, with a weak D call TRBD1 (6 bases). Between the trimmed V and J ends, which lost 5 bases and 11 bases, there was a span of 19 bases. The CDR3 covers 14 residues. In germline, CDR1 is LNHDA, CDR2 SQIVND (reference sequence). In DNA form, the CDR3 reads TGTGCCAGTAGTCCCGGGACATGGGCATCGGCCCAGCATTTT. Its translation is CASSPGTWASAQHF.